The 22 T cell receptor beta chains in this list originate from one sample, sequenced in a study of control samples from healthy donors and cancer patients. This table comes from immunoSEQ multiplex PCR, and its TCRdb copy is limited to in-frame clones, with some not included. The sample includes about 110,000 clones, roughly 90% of them seen just once. Specimen: blood. Receptors originate from a woman aged 45-65 years in good health.

The chain links TRBV7-9 to TRBJ2-7; D gene ambiguous. Trimming left V 2 bases short and J 0 bases short, with 11 bases between. The CDR3 runs 15 residues. CDR1 and CDR2 from the germline V gene are SEHNR and FQNEAQ (reference sequence). The chain's CDR3 is CASSLSAVSSYEQYF. The CDR3, as DNA: TGTGCCAGCAGCTTAAGCGCGGTGAGCTCCTACGAGCAGTACTTC.

The rearrangement joins TRBV27 to TRBJ2-1; 9 bases are a match to TRBD2. V gave up 5 bases and J gave up 12 bases; unmatched junction bases: 11. Germline values: CDR1 MNHEY, CDR2 SMNVEV (reference sequence). The CDR3 is 14 residues long. CDR3 coding DNA: TGTGCCAGCAGTATTGTAGCGGGGGCGAAGGGGCAGTTCTTC. This encodes CASSIVAGAKGQFF.

The J gene is TRBJ2-2, the V gene TRBV4-3; 16 bases are a match to TRBD2. The germline gives CDR1 LGHNA, CDR2 YSLEER. The V and J ends lost 1 base and 5 bases, in that order; junction bases with no gene match: 7. This CDR3 is 19 amino acids long. Here the CDR3 reads CASSQVGTSGRARTGELFF. The CDR3 DNA follows: TGCGCCAGCAGCCAAGTTGGGACTAGCGGGAGGGCCCGGACCGGGGAGCTGTTTTTT.

V usage is TRBV7-6 and J usage is TRBJ2-1, with D perhaps matching TRBD2 (5 bases). CDR1 SGHVS and CDR2 FNYEAQ come from the germline V gene. Trimming removed 2 bases from V and 0 bases from J, with 8 bases in between. The CDR3 runs 15 residues. CDR3 bases: TGTGCCAGCAGCTTACAGCGGAGCTCCTACAATGAGCAGTTCTTC. As protein: CASSLQRSSYNEQFF.

The chain carries TRBV7-9 and TRBJ1-1; D not certain. The germline V gene encodes CDR1 SEHNR and CDR2 FQNEAQ (reference sequence). CDR3 size: 13 residues. V gave up 1 base and J gave up 4 bases, with 7 bases separating them. This CDR3 is CASSLEESTEAFF. Written as DNA, the CDR3 is TGTGCCAGCAGCTTAGAGGAGAGCACTGAAGCTTTCTTT.

The chain employs TRBV6-5 and TRBJ2-2, with D perhaps matching TRBD2 (5 bases). Trimming took off 0 bases at V and 8 bases at J, with 13 bases between the two ends. The CDR3 length is 15 residues. Per the germline V gene, CDR1 is MNHEY and CDR2 is SVGAGI. The CDR3 nucleotides read TGTGCCAGCAGTTACTCGAGACCAGGAGGAGGGGAGCTGTTTTTT. This translates into CASSYSRPGGGELFF.

The chain couples TRBV29-1 to TRBJ1-1; a possible D gene is TRBD1 (5 bases). From germline, CDR1 is SQVTM and CDR2 ANQGSEA. Trimming removed 0 bases from V and 1 base from J, with 21 bases in between. The CDR3 is made up of 18 amino acids. The CDR3 nucleotides are TGCAGCGTTGAAGATCTTCGGCCGATGGGGCAGGGGAACACTGAAGCTTTCTTT. Translation gives CSVEDLRPMGQGNTEAFF.

This sequence joins TRBV9 and TRBJ1-1; no clear D. Germline V gene sequence: CDR1 SGDLS, CDR2 YYNGEE. V dropped 0 bases and J dropped 4 bases, with 10 bases sitting between them. The CDR3 loop spans 14 amino acids. In nucleotides, the CDR3 is TGTGCCAGCAGCGTAGCAGCTGGGTTCACTGAAGCTTTCTTT. It codes for CASSVAAGFTEAFF.

This chain uses TRBV27 with TRBJ1-1; D gene unclear. Deletions cut 3 bases from V and 0 bases from J, with 8 bases between. Germline lookup yields CDR1 MNHEY and CDR2 SMNVEV (reference sequence). The CDR3 has 14 residues. The CDR3 loop reads CASSLEGLNTEAFF. CDR3 bases: TGTGCCAGCAGTTTGGAGGGCTTGAACACTGAAGCTTTCTTT.

The V and J genes are TRBV5-1 and TRBJ1-3; D may be TRBD1 (6 bases). The CDR3 runs to 15 residues. Per the germline V gene, CDR1 is SGHRS and CDR2 is YFSETQ. Trimming took off 4 bases at V and 0 bases at J, with 11 bases between the two ends. CDR3 in DNA: TGCGCCAGCAGCACAACAGGGAGCTCTGGAAACACCATATATTTT. It yields the protein CASSTTGSSGNTIYF. The complete variable domain, with remaining parts taken from reference TRBV5-1 and TRBJ1-3, reads KAGVTQTPRYLIKTRGQQVTLSCSPISGHRSVSWYQQTPGQGLQFLFEYFSETQRNKGNFPGRFSGRQFSNSRSEMNVSTLELGDSALYLCASSTTGSSGNTIYFGEGSWLTVV.

The V gene is TRBV7-6, the J gene TRBJ2-2; D tentatively fits TRBD1 or TRBD2 (5 bases each). This CDR3 is 14 amino acids long. V gave up 7 bases and J gave up 7 bases, with 16 bases separating them. Germline V gives CDR1 SGHVS, CDR2 FNYEAQ. CDR3 region: CASTPGRPFGELFF. CDR3 nucleotides: TGTGCCAGCACCCCGGGGCGGCCTTTCGGGGAGCTGTTTTTT.

The chain links TRBV7-8 to TRBJ2-7; tentatively, D is TRBD1 (6 bases). The germline gives CDR1 SGHVS, CDR2 FQNEAQ. V gave up 2 bases and J gave up 3 bases, with 8 bases separating them. The CDR3 covers 13 residues. The CDR3 DNA reads as TGTGCCAGCAGCTTATCCAGGGGCTACGAGCAGTACGTC. This codes for CASSLSRGYEQYV.

CDR3 DNA sequence: TGTGCCAGCAGCTCGGAACCCTACGAGCAGTACTTC. Protein: CASSSEPYEQYF. This sequence joins TRBV5-4 and TRBJ2-7; D gene unclear. This CDR3 spans 12 amino acids. CDR1 and CDR2 (germline): SGHNT, YYREEE (reference sequence). V lost 3 bases to trimming and J lost 2 bases, with 6 bases between them.

The J gene is TRBJ1-2, the V gene TRBV10-3, with TRBD1 as a possible D gene (6 bases). Trimming removed 8 bases at V and 4 bases at J, with 14 bases between. Germline values: CDR1 ENHRY, CDR2 SYGVKD. This CDR3 has 13 amino acids. The CDR3 is CAIDEGGAYGYTF. The CDR3 DNA reads TGTGCCATCGACGAGGGGGGTGCCTATGGCTACACCTTC.

V and J are TRBV6-5 and TRBJ2-7; D gene ambiguous. V was clipped by 0 bases and J by 4 bases, with 7 bases between them. There are 13 residues in the CDR3. Germline CDR1 is MNHEY and CDR2 is SVGAGI. The CDR3 protein is CASSYSGRYEQYF. CDR3 coding DNA: TGTGCCAGCAGTTACTCTGGACGGTACGAGCAGTACTTC.

The rearrangement uses TRBV7-8 and TRBJ2-2; tentative D call: TRBD2 (6 bases). CDR1 and CDR2 from the germline V gene are SGHVS and FQNEAQ. CDR3 length: 15 amino acids. V dropped 6 bases and J dropped 3 bases, with 14 bases sitting between them. CDR3 DNA sequence: TGTGCCAGCAGAGGCGGGACGGGTTACACCGGGGAGCTGTTTTTT. It yields the protein CASRGGTGYTGELFF.

In this sample, this clone turned up a few times. The genes are TRBV7-3 and TRBJ1-3; D ambiguous. V was pared by 5 bases and J by 1 base, with 9 bases between. Per germline, CDR1 SGHTA and CDR2 FQGTGA. This CDR3 spans 14 amino acids. CDR3 residues: CASSVGSSGNTIYF. CDR3 bases: TGTGCCAGCAGCGTAGGGTCGTCTGGAAACACCATATATTTT.

The chain links TRBV5-1 to TRBJ2-3; 10 bases fit TRBD2. After removal of 0 bases from V and 0 bases from J, the junction contained 13 bases not matched to a gene. The CDR3 is made up of 20 amino acids. Germline assignment: CDR1 SGHRS and CDR2 YFSETQ. The CDR3: CASSLGLAGDLFSSTDTQYF. CDR3 bases: TGCGCCAGCAGCTTGGGTCTAGCGGGAGACCTTTTTTCTAGCACAGATACGCAGTATTTT.

The chain employs TRBV20-1 and TRBJ2-5, with D unresolved. V shed 3 bases and J shed 0 bases, with 8 bases lying between them. CDR3 length: 13 amino acids. Germline CDR1 is DFQATT and CDR2 is SNEGSKA (reference sequence). The CDR3 DNA reads TGCAGTGCTAGTTCGAGTAACCAAGAGACCCAGTACTTC. Residues: CSASSSNQETQYF.

This chain uses TRBV5-7 with TRBJ1-1; 10 bases map to TRBD1. TRBV5-7 is known as an ORF, though its function is uncertain. This CDR3 has 16 residues. J gave up 1 base and V 4 bases, and 7 bases lay outside the gene matches. Here the CDR3 reads CASSTDRGLWNTEAFF. For the CDR3, the DNA is TGTGCCAGCAGCACTGACAGGGGGCTTTGGAACACTGAAGCTTTCTTT.

The rearrangement uses TRBV10-2 and TRBJ1-2, with unresolved D. CDR1 is WSHSY and CDR2 is SAAADI in the germline V gene. V lost 8 bases to trimming and J lost 3 bases, with 13 bases between them. The CDR3 is 13 residues long. The CDR3 spells CASQEEFYYGYTF. DNA of the CDR3: TGCGCCAGCCAGGAGGAATTCTACTATGGCTACACCTTC.

The chain carries TRBV3-1 (or the pseudogene TRBV3-2) and TRBJ2-3, with 11 bases fitting TRBD2. Trimming removed 0 bases from V and 4 bases from J; junction bases left unmatched: 6. CDR3 size: 17 residues. The germline gives CDR1 LGHDT, CDR2 YNNKEL (reference sequence). The DNA of the CDR3 is TGTGCCAGCAGCCAAGATGGGCTAGCGGGGGGTCCAGATACGCAGTATTTT. Translated, it gives CASSQDGLAGGPDTQYF.